This record covers a single TCR beta chain. Its antigen remains unidentified. This entry is derived from a study of OX40 agonist ivuxolimab in advanced cancers. As for the study in general: Hepatocellular carcinoma, melanoma, renal cell or head and neck cancer occurred in dose-escalation patients. Prior anti-PD-1, anti-PD-L1 or anti-CTLA-4 therapy did not bar entry, and less than 50% had some.

Overall study findings and caveats: At 0.1 to 3.0 mg/kg, CD4+ and CD8+ blood T cells expanded clonally by week 6.

With baseline, cycle 4 day 1, and cycle 7 day 1 as timepoints, blood was sampled. V lost 0 bases and J lost 4, with 11 bases in between. CDR1 and CDR2 from the germline V gene are SGDLS and YYNGEE. The CDR3 is made up of 16 amino acids. Measured with immunoSEQ multiplex PCR; TCRdb has only the in-frame clones, and not every one. The sample includes about 44,000 clones, over 70% of them seen just once. The chain recombines TRBV9 with TRBJ2-6; D is unclear. The material sequenced was CD4+ or CD8+ T cells sorted from blood, taken in a trial of the OX40 agonist ivuxolimab. This TCR derives from an adult with an advanced solid tumor such as melanoma, head and neck, liver or kidney cancer. CDR3 loop: CASSVAPVGGANVLTF. As DNA, the CDR3 is TGTGCCAGCAGCGTAGCCCCGGTGGGAGGGGCCAACGTCCTGACTTTC.